Below, one T cell receptor beta chain is given with its context. The source of the sample is a study of control samples from healthy donors and cancer patients. V was pared by 3 bases and J by 7 bases, with 15 bases between. There are 15 residues in the CDR3. Germline loops: CDR1 MGHDK, CDR2 SYGVNS. The method was immunoSEQ multiplex PCR; TCRdb's version includes in-frame clones alone and lacks a portion of them. The sample shows 75,000 to 100,000 clones, more than 75% of them seen only once. The sequence was collected from a man aged 55 to 70 in good health. The sample consisted of blood. V and J are TRBV25-1 and TRBJ1-4; tentatively, D is TRBD1 (5 bases). The CDR3 spells CASSDGGGLVEKLFF. In nucleotides, the CDR3 is TGTGCCAGCAGTGATGGGGGGGGACTGGTTGAAAAACTGTTTTTT. Full variable domain (rest looked up from reference TRBV25-1 and TRBJ1-4): EADIYQTPRYLVIGTGKKITLECSQTMGHDKMYWYQQDPGMELHLIHYSYGVNSTEKGDLSSESTVSRIRTEHFPLTLESARPSHTSQYLCASSDGGGLVEKLFFGSGTQLSVL.